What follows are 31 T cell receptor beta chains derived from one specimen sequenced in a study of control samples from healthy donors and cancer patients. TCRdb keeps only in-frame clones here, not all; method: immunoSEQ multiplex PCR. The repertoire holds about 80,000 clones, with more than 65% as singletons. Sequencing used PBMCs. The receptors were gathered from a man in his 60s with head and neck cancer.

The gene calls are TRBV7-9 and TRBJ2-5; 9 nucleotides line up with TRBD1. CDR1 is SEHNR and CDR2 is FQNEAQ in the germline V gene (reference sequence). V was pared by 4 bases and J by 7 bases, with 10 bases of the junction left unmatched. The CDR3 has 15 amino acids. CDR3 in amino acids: CASSSPGQGLGTQYF. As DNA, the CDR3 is TGTGCCAGCAGCTCCCCGGGACAGGGATTGGGGACCCAGTACTTC.

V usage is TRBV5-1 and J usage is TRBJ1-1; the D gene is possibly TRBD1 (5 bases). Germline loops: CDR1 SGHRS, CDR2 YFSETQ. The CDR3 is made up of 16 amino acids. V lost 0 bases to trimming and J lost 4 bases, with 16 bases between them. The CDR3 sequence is CASSLESILGGTEAFF. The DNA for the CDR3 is TGCGCCAGCAGCTTGGAATCCATTCTTGGGGGCACTGAAGCTTTCTTT.

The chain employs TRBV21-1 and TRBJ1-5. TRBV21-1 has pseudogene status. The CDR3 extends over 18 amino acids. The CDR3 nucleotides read TGTGCCAGCAGCAAATGTTGGGGCCCCCCGGAGGGCAATCAGCCCCAGCATTTT. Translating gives CASSKCWGPPEGNQPQHF.

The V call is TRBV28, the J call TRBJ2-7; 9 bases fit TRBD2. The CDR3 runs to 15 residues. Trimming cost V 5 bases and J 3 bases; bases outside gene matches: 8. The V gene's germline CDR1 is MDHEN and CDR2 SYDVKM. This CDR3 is CASSGHSGRGYEQYF. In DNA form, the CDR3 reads TGTGCCAGCAGTGGACATAGCGGGAGAGGCTACGAGCAGTACTTC.

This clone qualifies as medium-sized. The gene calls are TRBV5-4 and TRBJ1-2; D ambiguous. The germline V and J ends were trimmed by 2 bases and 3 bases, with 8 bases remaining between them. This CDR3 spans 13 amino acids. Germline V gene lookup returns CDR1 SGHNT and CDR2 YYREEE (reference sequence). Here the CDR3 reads CASSLGQDYGYTF. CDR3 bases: TGTGCCAGCAGCTTAGGGCAGGACTATGGCTACACCTTC.

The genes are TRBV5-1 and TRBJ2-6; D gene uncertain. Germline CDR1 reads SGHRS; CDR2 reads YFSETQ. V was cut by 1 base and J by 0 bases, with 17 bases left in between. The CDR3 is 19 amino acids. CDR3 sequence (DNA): TGCGCCAGCAGCTTGAGATTTCCGTTCCGCCTCTCTGGGGCCAACGTCCTGACTTTC. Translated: CASSLRFPFRLSGANVLTF.

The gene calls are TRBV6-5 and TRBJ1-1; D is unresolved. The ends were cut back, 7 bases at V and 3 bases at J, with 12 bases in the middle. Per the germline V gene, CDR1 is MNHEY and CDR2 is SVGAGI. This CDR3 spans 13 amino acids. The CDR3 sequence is CASTKPQDTEAFF. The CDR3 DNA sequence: TGTGCCAGCACCAAACCTCAGGACACTGAAGCTTTCTTT.

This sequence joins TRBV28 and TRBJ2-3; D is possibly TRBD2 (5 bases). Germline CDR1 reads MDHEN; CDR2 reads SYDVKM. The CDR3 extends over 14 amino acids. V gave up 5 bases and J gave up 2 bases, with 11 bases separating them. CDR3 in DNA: TGTGCCAGCAGTCGAGGGATAACCACAGATACGCAGTATTTT. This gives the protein CASSRGITTDTQYF.

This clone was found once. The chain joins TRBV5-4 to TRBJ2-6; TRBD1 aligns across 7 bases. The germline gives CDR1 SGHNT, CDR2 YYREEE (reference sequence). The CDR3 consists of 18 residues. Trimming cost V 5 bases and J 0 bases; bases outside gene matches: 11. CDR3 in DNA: TGTGCCAGCAGTTGGCCCACGGGACAGCCCTCTGGGGCCAACGTCCTGACTTTC. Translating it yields CASSWPTGQPSGANVLTF.

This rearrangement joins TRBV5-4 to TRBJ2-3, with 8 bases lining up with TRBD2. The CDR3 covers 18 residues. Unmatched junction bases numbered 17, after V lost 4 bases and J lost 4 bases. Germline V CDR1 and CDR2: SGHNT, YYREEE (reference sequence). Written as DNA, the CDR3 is TGTGCCAGCAGCCGGACGAGGACTAGCTCCTATCAGGCAGATACGCAGTATTTT. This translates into CASSRTRTSSYQADTQYF.

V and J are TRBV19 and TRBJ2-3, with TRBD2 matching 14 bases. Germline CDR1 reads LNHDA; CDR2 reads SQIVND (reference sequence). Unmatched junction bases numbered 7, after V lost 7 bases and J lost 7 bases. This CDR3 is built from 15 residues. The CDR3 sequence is CASKIGTSGSHTQYF. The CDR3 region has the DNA TGTGCCAGTAAAATTGGGACTAGCGGGAGTCATACGCAGTATTTT.

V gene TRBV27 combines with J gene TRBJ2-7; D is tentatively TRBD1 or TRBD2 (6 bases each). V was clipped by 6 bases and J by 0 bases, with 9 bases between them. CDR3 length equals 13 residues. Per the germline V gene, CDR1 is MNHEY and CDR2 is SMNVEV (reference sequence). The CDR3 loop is CASRQGGSYEQYF. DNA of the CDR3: TGTGCCAGCAGACAGGGAGGCTCCTACGAGCAGTACTTC.

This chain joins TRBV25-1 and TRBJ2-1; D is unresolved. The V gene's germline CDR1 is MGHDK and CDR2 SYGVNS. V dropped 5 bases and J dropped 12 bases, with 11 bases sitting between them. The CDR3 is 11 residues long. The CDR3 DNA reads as TGTGCCAGCAGTAGTGGGCCAGGGCAGTTCTTC. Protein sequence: CASSSGPGQFF.

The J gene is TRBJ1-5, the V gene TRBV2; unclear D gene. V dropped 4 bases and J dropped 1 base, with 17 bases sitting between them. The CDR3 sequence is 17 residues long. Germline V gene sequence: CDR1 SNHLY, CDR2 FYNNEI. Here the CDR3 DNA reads TGTGCCAGCAGTGTGGGGTGGAGGGAGGGCAGCAATCAGCCCCAGCATTTT. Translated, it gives CASSVGWREGSNQPQHF.

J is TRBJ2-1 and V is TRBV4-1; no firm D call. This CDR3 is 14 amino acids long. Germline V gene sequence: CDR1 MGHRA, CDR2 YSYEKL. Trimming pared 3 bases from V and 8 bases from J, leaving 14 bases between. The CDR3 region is CASSHGWAGDEQFF. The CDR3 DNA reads TGCGCCAGCAGCCACGGGTGGGCAGGTGATGAGCAGTTCTTC.

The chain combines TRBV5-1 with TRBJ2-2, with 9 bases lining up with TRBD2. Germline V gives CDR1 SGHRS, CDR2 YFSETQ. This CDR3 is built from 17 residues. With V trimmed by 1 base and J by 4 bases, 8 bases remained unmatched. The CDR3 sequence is CASSLPLAGAGTGELFF. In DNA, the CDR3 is TGCGCCAGCAGCTTGCCGTTAGCGGGAGCCGGCACCGGGGAGCTGTTTTTT. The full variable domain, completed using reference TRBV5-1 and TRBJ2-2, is KAGVTQTPRYLIKTRGQQVTLSCSPISGHRSVSWYQQTPGQGLQFLFEYFSETQRNKGNFPGRFSGRQFSNSRSEMNVSTLELGDSALYLCASSLPLAGAGTGELFFGEGSRLTVL.

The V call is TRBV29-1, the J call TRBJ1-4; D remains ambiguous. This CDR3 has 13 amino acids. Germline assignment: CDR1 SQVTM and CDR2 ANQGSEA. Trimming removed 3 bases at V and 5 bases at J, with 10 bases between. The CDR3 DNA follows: TGCAGCGTTGAGGGGTGGCCGAATGAAAAACTGTTTTTT. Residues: CSVEGWPNEKLFF.

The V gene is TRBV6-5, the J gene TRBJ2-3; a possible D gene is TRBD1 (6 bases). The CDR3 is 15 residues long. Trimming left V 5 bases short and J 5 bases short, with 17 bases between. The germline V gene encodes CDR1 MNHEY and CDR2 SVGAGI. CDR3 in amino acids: CASSLTRRGGDTQYF. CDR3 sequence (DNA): TGTGCCAGCAGTCTAACACGACGAGGGGGAGATACGCAGTATTTT.

This CDR3 reads CASSSGLAGTYGEETQYF. In nucleotides, the CDR3 is TGTGCCAGCAGCTCCGGACTAGCGGGGACTTACGGGGAAGAGACCCAGTACTTC. The chain joins TRBV11-2 to TRBJ2-5, with 12 bases aligning to TRBD2. CDR1 and CDR2 from the germline V gene are SGHAT and FQNNGV. V shed 4 bases and J 3 bases; nucleotides not matched to a gene: 12. The CDR3 runs 18 residues.

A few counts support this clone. The CDR3 nucleotides are TGCGCCAGCAGCCAAACGAGATTAGCGGGAGGGCCGGACGAGCAGTACTTC. This sequence encodes CASSQTRLAGGPDEQYF. This rearrangement joins TRBV4-1 to TRBJ2-7; 11 bases fit TRBD2. V lost 2 bases, J lost 5 bases, and 11 bases stayed unmatched. The CDR3 is 17 residues long. Per the germline V gene, CDR1 is MGHRA and CDR2 is YSYEKL.

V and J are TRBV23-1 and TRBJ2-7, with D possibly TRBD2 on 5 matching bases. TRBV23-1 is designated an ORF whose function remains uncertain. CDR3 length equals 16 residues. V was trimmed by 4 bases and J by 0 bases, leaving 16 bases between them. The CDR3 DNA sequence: TGCGCCAGCAGTCGGCGGGCCCATCCCCCCTCCTACGAGCAGTACTTC. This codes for CASSRRAHPPSYEQYF.

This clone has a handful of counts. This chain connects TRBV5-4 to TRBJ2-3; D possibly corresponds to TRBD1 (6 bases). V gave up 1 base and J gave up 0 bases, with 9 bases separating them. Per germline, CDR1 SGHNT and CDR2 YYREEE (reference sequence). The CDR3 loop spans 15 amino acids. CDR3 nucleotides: TGTGCCAGCAGCTTGAAGACAGGCAGCACAGATACGCAGTATTTT. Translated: CASSLKTGSTDTQYF. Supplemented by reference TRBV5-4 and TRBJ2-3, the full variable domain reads ETGVTQSPTHLIKTRGQQVTLRCSSQSGHNTVSWYQQALGQGPQFIFQYYREEENGRGNFPPRFSGLQFPNYSSELNVNALELDDSALYLCASSLKTGSTDTQYFGPGTRLTVL.

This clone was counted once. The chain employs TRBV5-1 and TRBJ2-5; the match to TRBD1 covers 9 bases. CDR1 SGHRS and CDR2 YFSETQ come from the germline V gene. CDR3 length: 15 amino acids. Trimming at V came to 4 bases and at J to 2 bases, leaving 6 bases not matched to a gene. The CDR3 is CASSLGGQGQETQYF. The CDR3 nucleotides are TGCGCCAGCAGCCTCGGGGGACAGGGACAAGAGACCCAGTACTTC. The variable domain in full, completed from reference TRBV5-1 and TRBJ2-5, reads KAGVTQTPRYLIKTRGQQVTLSCSPISGHRSVSWYQQTPGQGLQFLFEYFSETQRNKGNFPGRFSGRQFSNSRSEMNVSTLELGDSALYLCASSLGGQGQETQYFGPGTRLLVL.

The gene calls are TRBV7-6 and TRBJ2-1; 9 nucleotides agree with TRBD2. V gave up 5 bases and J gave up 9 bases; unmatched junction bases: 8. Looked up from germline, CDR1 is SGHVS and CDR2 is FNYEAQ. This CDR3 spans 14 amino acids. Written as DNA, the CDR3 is TGTGCCAGCAGCCCCCTAGCGGGAAGGGGTGAGCAGTTCTTC. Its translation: CASSPLAGRGEQFF.

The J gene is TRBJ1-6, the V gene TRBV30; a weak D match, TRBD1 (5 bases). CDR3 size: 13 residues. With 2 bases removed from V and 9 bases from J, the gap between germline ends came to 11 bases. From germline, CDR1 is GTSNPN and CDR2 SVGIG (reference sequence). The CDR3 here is CAWSPGTFSPLHF. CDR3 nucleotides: TGTGCCTGGAGTCCCGGGACCTTTTCACCCCTCCACTTT.

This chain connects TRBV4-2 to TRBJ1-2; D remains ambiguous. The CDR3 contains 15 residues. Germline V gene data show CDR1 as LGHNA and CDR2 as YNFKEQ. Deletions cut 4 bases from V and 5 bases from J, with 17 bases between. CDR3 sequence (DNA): TGTGCCAGCAGCCCGGCGGGTAGGGCCCGATATGGCTACACCTTC. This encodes CASSPAGRARYGYTF.

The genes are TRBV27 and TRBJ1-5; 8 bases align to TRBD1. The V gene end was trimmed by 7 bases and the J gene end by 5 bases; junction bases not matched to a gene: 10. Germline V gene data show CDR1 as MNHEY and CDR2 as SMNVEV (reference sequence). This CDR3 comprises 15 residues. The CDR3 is CASTETGEGYQPQHF. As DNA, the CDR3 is TGTGCCAGCACCGAGACAGGGGAAGGCTATCAGCCCCAGCATTTT.

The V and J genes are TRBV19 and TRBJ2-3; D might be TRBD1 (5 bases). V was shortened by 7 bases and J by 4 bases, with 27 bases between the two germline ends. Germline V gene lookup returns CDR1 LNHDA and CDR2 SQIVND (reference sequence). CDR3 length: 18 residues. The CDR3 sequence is CASTIRLVVGPRADTQYF. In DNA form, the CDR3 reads TGTGCCAGTACCATAAGGCTAGTAGTGGGGCCCAGGGCAGATACGCAGTATTTT.

The CDR3 DNA is TGTGCCAGCAGTCCCGGAGGGCCCTACGAGCAGTACTTC. Protein product: CASSPGGPYEQYF. The genes are TRBV7-2 and TRBJ2-7, with TRBD2 as a possible D gene (6 bases). This CDR3 has 13 residues. V gave up 6 bases and J gave up 2 bases, with 11 bases separating them. Germline lookup yields CDR1 SGHTA and CDR2 FQGNSA.

The CDR3 sequence is CASSIGLLGVTGELFF. Here the CDR3 DNA reads TGTGCCAGTAGTATAGGGCTACTAGGGGTCACCGGGGAGCTGTTTTTT. The gene calls are TRBV19 and TRBJ2-2; D may be TRBD1 or TRBD2 (5 bases each). The CDR3 spans 16 residues. From germline, CDR1 is LNHDA and CDR2 SQIVND (reference sequence). The V end was cut by 1 base, the J end by 4 bases, with 13 bases between. The full variable domain, in which reference TRBV19 and TRBJ2-2 provide the parts outside the CDR3, is DGGITQSPKYLFRKEGQNVTLSCEQNLNHDAMYWYRQDPGQGLRLIYYSQIVNDFQKGDIAEGYSVSREKKESFPLTVTSAQKNPTAFYLCASSIGLLGVTGELFFGEGSRLTVL.

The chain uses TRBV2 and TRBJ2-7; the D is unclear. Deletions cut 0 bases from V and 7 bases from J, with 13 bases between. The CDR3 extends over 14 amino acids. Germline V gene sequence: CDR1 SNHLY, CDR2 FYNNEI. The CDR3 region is CASSEAFVLGEQYF. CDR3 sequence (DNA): TGTGCCAGCAGTGAAGCGTTTGTATTGGGGGAGCAGTACTTC. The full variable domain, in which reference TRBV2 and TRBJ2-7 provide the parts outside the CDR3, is EPEVTQTPSHQVTQMGQEVILRCVPISNHLYFYWYRQILGQKVEFLVSFYNNEISEKSEIFDDQFSVERPDGSNFTLKIRSTKLEDSAMYFCASSEAFVLGEQYFGPGTRLTVT.